This record covers a single T cell receptor (beta chain). No antigen is known for it. The source of the sample is a study of T cell repertoires in cytomegalovirus infection. Study as a whole: TCR beta signatures that were public indicated CMV infection and matching HLA type.

TCRdb re-derived calls from the reads in MiXCR, one entry per CDR3 protein. Found here are about 470,000 distinct CDR3 sequences, roughly 43% of them singletons; the top ten hold approximately 40%. Looked up from germline, CDR1 is LNHDA and CDR2 is SQIVND (reference sequence). With 2 bases clipped from V and 1 base from J, the junction kept 8 bases outside the gene matches. This CDR3 has 17 amino acids. This specimen consisted of cultured PBMCs, obtained from culture after CMV antigen stimulation. This clonotype was obtained from a human donor in good health (CMV status not recorded). Some clones in this sample may be carry-over from other donors' samples. This chain connects TRBV19 to TRBJ1-5; the match to TRBD1 covers 7 bases. The CDR3 bases are TGTGCCAGTAGTATAAACAGGGGTATCGTGAGCAATCAGCCCCAGCATTTT. It yields the protein CASSINRGIVSNQPQHF.